This record looks at one T cell receptor (beta chain) sequence and its context. Its matching antigen is unknown. The sample originates from a study of cytomegalovirus exposure and HLA in healthy donors. Findings and limits, study-wide: Usually a TCR sequence was rare, but some public TCRs were found in many donors.

The PCR had 60 Vbeta and 13 Jbeta primers. The repertoire was sequenced with immunoSEQ multiplex PCR; TCRdb's copy has only in-frame clones and lacks some. The sample's table shows about 99,000 clones. Per germline, CDR1 SGHTA and CDR2 FQGNSA. The CDR3 has 15 amino acids. With 5 bases removed from V and 4 bases from J, the gap between germline ends came to 16 bases. The chain couples TRBV7-2 to TRBJ2-3; D is possibly TRBD2 (6 bases). This receptor was taken from a man aged 40-50 years in good health and CMV-seronegative. The sequencing input was PBMCs. The CDR3 loop is CASSTGLYDADTQYF. In DNA form, the CDR3 reads TGTGCCAGCAGCACGGGACTCTATGACGCAGATACGCAGTATTTT.